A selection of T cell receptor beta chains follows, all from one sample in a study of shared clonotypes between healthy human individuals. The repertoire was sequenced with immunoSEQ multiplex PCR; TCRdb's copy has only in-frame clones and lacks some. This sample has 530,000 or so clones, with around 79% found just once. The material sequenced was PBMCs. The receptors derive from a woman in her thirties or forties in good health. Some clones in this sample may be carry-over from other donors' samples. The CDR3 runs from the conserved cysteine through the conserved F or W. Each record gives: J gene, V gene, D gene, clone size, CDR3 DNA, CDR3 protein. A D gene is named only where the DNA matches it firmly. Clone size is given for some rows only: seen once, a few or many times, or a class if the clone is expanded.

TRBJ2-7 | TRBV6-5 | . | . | TGTGCCAGCAGTCACCAAAGGAACTCCTACGAGCAGTACTTC | CASSHQRNSYEQYF
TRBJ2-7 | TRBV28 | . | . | TGTGCCAGCAGTTTGGGGGGGCGCGAGCAGTACTTC | CASSLGGREQYF
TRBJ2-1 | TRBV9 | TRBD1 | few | TGTGCCAGCAGCGTAGCTCAGCAGGGGGCGCCGAATGAGCAGTTCTTC | CASSVAQQGAPNEQFF
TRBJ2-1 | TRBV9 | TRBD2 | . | TGTGCCAGCAGCGCCGGGACTAGCGGGGCCTACAATGAGCAGTTCTTC | CASSAGTSGAYNEQFF
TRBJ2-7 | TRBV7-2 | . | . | TGTGCCAGCAGCCCGGGGGTGTGGTACGAGCAGTACTTC | CASSPGVWYEQYF
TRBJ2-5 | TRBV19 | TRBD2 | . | TGTGCCACGGGGACTAGCCCCCAAGAGACCCAGTACTTC | CATGTSPQETQYF
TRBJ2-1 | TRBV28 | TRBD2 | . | TGTGCCAGCAGGGTGGGAGCGGGAGGTTCCTACAATGAGCAGTTCTTC | CASRVGAGGSYNEQFF
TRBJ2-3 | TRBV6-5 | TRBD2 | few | TGTGCCAGCAGTTACTCTTACGGGAGGGATACGCAGTATTTT | CASSYSYGRDTQYF
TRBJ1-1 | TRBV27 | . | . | TGTGCCAGCAGTTTCGCAGCGGGGGGCCTGAACACTGAAGCTTTCTTT | CASSFAAGGLNTEAFF
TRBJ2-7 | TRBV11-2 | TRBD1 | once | TGTGCCAGCAGCTTAGGCCGGACAGGGTACGAGCAGTACTTC | CASSLGRTGYEQYF
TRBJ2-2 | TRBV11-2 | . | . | TGTGCCAGCAGCTTAGATCGGGCAGGGTACACCGGGGAGCTGTTTTTT | CASSLDRAGYTGELFF
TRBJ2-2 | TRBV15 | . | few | TGTGCCACCAGCAGAGATCGCCCCGGACACTCAACCGGGGAGCTGTTTTTT | CATSRDRPGHSTGELFF
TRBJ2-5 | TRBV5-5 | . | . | TGTGCCAGCACCGGAGAGACCCAGTACTTC | CASTGETQYF
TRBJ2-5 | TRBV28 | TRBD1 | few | TGTGCCAGCAGTAACAGGGGGCGGGAGGAGACCCAGTACTTC | CASSNRGREETQYF
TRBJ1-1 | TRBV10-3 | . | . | TGTGCCATCACAAACGCCCAAGCTGAAGCTTTCTTT | CAITNAQAEAFF
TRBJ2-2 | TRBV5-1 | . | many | TGCGCCAGCAGCTTGGGCAGACCGAACACCGGGGAGCTGTTTTTT | CASSLGRPNTGELFF
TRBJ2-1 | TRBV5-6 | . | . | TGTGCCAGCAGCAGTAGCGGTTTTCGATACAATGAGCAGTTCTTC | CASSSSGFRYNEQFF
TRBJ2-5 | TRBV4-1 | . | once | TGCGCCAGCAGCCAAGATGGAAGGGTGGAGACCCAGTACTTC | CASSQDGRVETQYF
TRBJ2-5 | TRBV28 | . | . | TGTGCCAGCACCGTCGGTAGACAAGAGACCCAGTACTTC | CASTVGRQETQYF
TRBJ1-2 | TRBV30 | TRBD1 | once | TGTGCCTGGAATAGACAGGGCCCTAACTATGGCTACACCTTC | CAWNRQGPNYGYTF
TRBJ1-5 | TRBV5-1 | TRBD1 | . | TGCGCCAGCAGCGAAACAGGGGGAAGTCAGCCCCAGCATTTT | CASSETGGSQPQHF
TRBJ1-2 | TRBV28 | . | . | TGTGCCACCTCGGAGCTGAGGGCGAATAACTATGGCTACACCTTC | CATSELRANNYGYTF
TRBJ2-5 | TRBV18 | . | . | TGTGCCAGCTCACCAGAAACGACAGCCCAAGAGACCCAGTACTTC | CASSPETTAQETQYF
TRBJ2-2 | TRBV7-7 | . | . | TGTGCTAGCAGCCCCACCGGGCAGGGGAGCACCGGGGAGCTGTTTTTT | CASSPTGQGSTGELFF
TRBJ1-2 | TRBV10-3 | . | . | TGTGCCATCCGGCCCGGGGGTCAGGGGAACTATGGCTACACCTTC | CAIRPGGQGNYGYTF
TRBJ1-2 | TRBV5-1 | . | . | TGCGCCAGCAGCTCCCGGAGCAGCTTCACGACTGCTAACTATGGCTACACCTTC | CASSSRSSFTTANYGYTF
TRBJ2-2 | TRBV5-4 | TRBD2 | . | TGTGCCAGCAGCATTGGGACTAGCGGGAGGGTTGGGGAGCTGTTTTTT | CASSIGTSGRVGELFF
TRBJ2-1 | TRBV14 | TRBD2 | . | TGTGCCAGCAGCCCCTGGACTAGCGGGAGCGATGAGCAGTTCTTC | CASSPWTSGSDEQFF
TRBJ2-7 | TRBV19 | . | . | TGTGCCAGTAGTATAGATCGGGCGGGCGAGCAGTACTTC | CASSIDRAGEQYF
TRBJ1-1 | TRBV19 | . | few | TGTGCCAGTAGCCCATTTGGCGGGGTAGGCACTGAAGCTTTCTTT | CASSPFGGVGTEAFF
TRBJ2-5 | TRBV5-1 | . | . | TGCGCCAGCAGCCCCTCCGGGGAGACCCAGTACTTC | CASSPSGETQYF
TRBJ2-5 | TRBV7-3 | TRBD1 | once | TGTGCCAGCAGTTTTAGGGGACAGGGGGTGGAGACCCAGTACTTC | CASSFRGQGVETQYF
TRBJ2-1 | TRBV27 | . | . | TGTGCCAGCAGTTTAGGACCCCCAGGGGCTGAGCAGTTCTTC | CASSLGPPGAEQFF
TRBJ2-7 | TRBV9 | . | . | TGTGCCAGCAGCGTAGCCCCGGGCTCCTTCTACGAGCAGTACTTC | CASSVAPGSFYEQYF
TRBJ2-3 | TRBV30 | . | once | TGTGCCTGGAGTGTGGCCAACACAGATACGCAGTATTTT | CAWSVANTDTQYF
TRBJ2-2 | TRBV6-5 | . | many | TGTGCCAGTCGGCGACATACAAACACCGGGGAGCTGTTTTTT | CASRRHTNTGELFF
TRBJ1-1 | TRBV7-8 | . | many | TGTGCCAGCAGCTTACTACACGGAGCGAACACTGAAGCTTTCTTT | CASSLLHGANTEAFF
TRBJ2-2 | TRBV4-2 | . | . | TGTGCCAGCAGCCGGGCCGGGACCCCCTCTAGGGAGCTGTTTTTT | CASSRAGTPSRELFF
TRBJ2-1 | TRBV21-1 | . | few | TGTGCCAGCCGCTGGTGCGGGAGGGCCAACAATGAGCAGTTCTTC | CASRWCGRANNEQFF
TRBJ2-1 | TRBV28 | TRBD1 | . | TGTGCCAGCAGGGACAGGGCCTCCTACAATGAGCAGTTCTTC | CASRDRASYNEQFF
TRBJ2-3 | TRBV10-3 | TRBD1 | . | TGTGCCATCAGCCAGACAGGGGCCCCCACAGATACGCAGTATTTT | CAISQTGAPTDTQYF
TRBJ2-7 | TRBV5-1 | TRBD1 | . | TGCGCCAGCAGCAAACAGGGGGGCACCTACGAGCAGTACTTC | CASSKQGGTYEQYF
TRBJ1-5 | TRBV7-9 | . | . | TGTGCCAGCAGCTTTTCGGGAAATCAGCCCCAGCATTTT | CASSFSGNQPQHF
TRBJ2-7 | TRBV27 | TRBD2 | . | TGTGCCAGCAGTTTCCTCAGCGGGATCCAGGGCGAGCAGTACTTC | CASSFLSGIQGEQYF
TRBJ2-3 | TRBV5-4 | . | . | TGTGCCAGCAGCTTGGCCGGGGCCTCGACAGATACGCAGTATTTT | CASSLAGASTDTQYF
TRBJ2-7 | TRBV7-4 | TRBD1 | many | TGTGCCAGCAGCTTAGCGGTGAGAACAGGGGGACTGGGGTCCTACGAGCAGTACTTC | CASSLAVRTGGLGSYEQYF
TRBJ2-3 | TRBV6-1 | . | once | TGTGCCAGCAGGGAGGGGTTTTCTAGCACAGATACGCAGTATTTT | CASREGFSSTDTQYF
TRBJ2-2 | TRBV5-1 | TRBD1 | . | TGCGCCAGCAGCTTGGCGGGACAGGGTAACACCGGGGAGCTGTTTTTT | CASSLAGQGNTGELFF
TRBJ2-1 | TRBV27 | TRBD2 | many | TGTGCCAGCAGTCCTCCGACTAGCGGGAGGGTACCATCCTACAATGAGCAGTTCTTC | CASSPPTSGRVPSYNEQFF
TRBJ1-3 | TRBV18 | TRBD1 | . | TGTGCCAGCTCATCCATGTCCGGGACAGGGATAGGAAACACCATATATTTT | CASSSMSGTGIGNTIYF
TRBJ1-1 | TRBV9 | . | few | TGTGCCAGCAGCGTAGATGGTCGGACCACTGAAGCTTTCTTT | CASSVDGRTTEAFF
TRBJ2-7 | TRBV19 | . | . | TGTGCCAGTAGTATAGGGGACCAGGGTTACGAGCAGTACTTC | CASSIGDQGYEQYF
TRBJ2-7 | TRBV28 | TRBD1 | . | TGTGCCAGCACCCAGACAGGGAGCCACAGACAGTACTTC | CASTQTGSHRQYF
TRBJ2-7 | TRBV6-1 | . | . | TGTGCCAGCAGAGTGCCAGCCGGGGTTGAGCAGTACTTC | CASRVPAGVEQYF
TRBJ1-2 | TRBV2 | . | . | TGTGCCAGCAGTTTGCGTCGGACAGAGGGTAACTATGGCTACACCTTC | CASSLRRTEGNYGYTF
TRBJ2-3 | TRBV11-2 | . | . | TGTGCCAGCAGTCCATTGGGAGGCACAGATACGCAGTATTTT | CASSPLGGTDTQYF
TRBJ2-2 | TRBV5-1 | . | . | TGCGCCAGCAGCTTGGCGGCCGGGGAGCTGTTTTTT | CASSLAAGELFF
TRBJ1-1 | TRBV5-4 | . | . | TGTGCCAGCAGCTTGAGAGCAGCTTACACTGAAGCTTTCTTT | CASSLRAAYTEAFF
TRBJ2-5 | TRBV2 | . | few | TGTGCCAGCAGCCGGACCTACCAAGGGACCCAGTACTTC | CASSRTYQGTQYF